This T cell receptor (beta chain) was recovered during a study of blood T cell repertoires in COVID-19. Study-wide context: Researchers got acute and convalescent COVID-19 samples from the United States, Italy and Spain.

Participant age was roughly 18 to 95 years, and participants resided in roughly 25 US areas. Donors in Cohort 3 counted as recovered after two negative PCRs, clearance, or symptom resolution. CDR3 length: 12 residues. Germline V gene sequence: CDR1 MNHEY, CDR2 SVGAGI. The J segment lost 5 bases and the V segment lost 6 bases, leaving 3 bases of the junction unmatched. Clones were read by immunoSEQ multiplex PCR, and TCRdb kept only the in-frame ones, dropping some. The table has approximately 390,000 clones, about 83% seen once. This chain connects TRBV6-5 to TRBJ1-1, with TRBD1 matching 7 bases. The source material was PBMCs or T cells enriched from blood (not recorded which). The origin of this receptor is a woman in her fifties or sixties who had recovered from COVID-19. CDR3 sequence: CASSDRVTEAFF. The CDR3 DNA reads TGTGCCAGCAGCGACAGGGTAACTGAAGCTTTCTTT.